This TCR beta chain came from a study of shared clonotypes between healthy human individuals. General study findings and limits: When compared with the clonotypes that were shared by all four sorted-subset donors, the non-shared clonotypes turned out to have lower generation probabilities. The study found approximately 5% of naive CD4 clonotypes shared across a handful of donors.

Comments on this clone: Its target is unknown.

Deep was the level used in running the assay. When replicate PCRs were run on sorted subsets, they used approximately 210 ng DNA, about 30,000 T cell genomes. Repertoires were generated with immunoSEQ multiplex PCR, while TCRdb's copy carries only in-frame clones and drops some. The sample holds some 2,000,000 clones, 95% seen once. Sequenced input: naive CD4+ T cells sorted from blood. The subset: CD45RA+ positively selected. The sequence was collected from a young man in good health.

CDR3 amino acids: CASSLVGTSGFTDTQYF. The CDR3 DNA sequence: TGTGCCAGCAGCTTAGTTGGGACTAGCGGCTTCACAGATACGCAGTATTTT. This chain links TRBV7-8 with TRBJ2-3; 11 bases are shared with TRBD2. The CDR3 length is 17 residues. J gave up 2 bases and V 1 base, and 5 bases lay outside the gene matches. Germline V gene lookup returns CDR1 SGHVS and CDR2 FQNEAQ.